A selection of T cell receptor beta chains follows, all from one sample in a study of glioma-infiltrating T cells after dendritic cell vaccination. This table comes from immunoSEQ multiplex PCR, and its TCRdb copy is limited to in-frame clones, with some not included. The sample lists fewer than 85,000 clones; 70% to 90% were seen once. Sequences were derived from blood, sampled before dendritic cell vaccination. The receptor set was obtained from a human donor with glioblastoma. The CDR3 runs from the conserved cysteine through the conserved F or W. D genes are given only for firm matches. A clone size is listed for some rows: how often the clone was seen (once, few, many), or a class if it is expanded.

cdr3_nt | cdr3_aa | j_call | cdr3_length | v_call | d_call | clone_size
TGTGCCTGGAGTGTACAGAGCGGGAACTACAATGAGCAGTTCTTC | CAWSVQSGNYNEQFF | TRBJ2-1 | 15 | TRBV30 | TRBD2 | NA
TGTGCCAGCAGTTTATATCAGGGGAACACTGAAGCTTTCTTT | CASSLYQGNTEAFF | TRBJ1-1 | 14 | TRBV27 | NA | NA
TGTGCCAGCAGTCGGGGACAGGGGGCTTCACCCCTCCACTTT | CASSRGQGASPLHF | TRBJ1-6 | 14 | TRBV6-5 | TRBD1 | NA
TGTGCCAGCAGCTTGGTGCAGGGTGAAGGCTATGGCTACACCTTC | CASSLVQGEGYGYTF | TRBJ1-2 | 15 | TRBV5-4 | NA | NA
TGTGCCAGCAGTTACGGCCTAGCGGGAGCGGCCGGGGAGCTGTTTTTT | CASSYGLAGAAGELFF | TRBJ2-2 | 16 | TRBV6-6 | TRBD2 | NA
TGTGCCAGCAGTGAAGCGCGGGGGGTGAACACTGAAGCTTTCTTT | CASSEARGVNTEAFF | TRBJ1-1 | 15 | TRBV6-1 | NA | NA
TGTGCCAGCAAACAGGGTCCTACCTACGAGCAGTACTTC | CASKQGPTYEQYF | TRBJ2-7 | 13 | TRBV6-5 | NA | once
TGTGCCAGCAGCTTAACCCTCTTAGGGACAGGGGTTGAAGCTTTCTTT | CASSLTLLGTGVEAFF | TRBJ1-1 | 16 | TRBV7-2 | TRBD1 | NA
TGTGCCAGCAGCCAAGGGTTCGACACTGCCTACGAGCAGTACTTC | CASSQGFDTAYEQYF | TRBJ2-7 | 15 | TRBV4-2 | NA | NA
TGTGCCAGCACCTTGCAGGGGGATAGCAATCAGCCCCAGCATTTT | CASTLQGDSNQPQHF | TRBJ1-5 | 15 | TRBV2 | TRBD1 | few
TGTGCCAGTAGTATAGGGACTCTTAACTATGGCTACACCTTC | CASSIGTLNYGYTF | TRBJ1-2 | 14 | TRBV19 | NA | NA
TGTGCCAGCAGTGGTTACAGGACAGCGAACACTGAAGCTTTCTTT | CASSGYRTANTEAFF | TRBJ1-1 | 15 | TRBV6-1 | NA | NA
TGTGCCAGCAGGCGAAGGGAGACAGGGGGGCCCCTTGGCTACACCTTC | CASRRRETGGPLGYTF | TRBJ1-2 | 16 | TRBV2 | TRBD1 | NA
TGTGCCAGCTCAGCAAACAGGGGGATCACCGGGGAGCTGTTTTTT | CASSANRGITGELFF | TRBJ2-2 | 15 | TRBV18 | TRBD1 | NA
TGTGCCAGCAGTTACAGTAGGCAGGGAGGGTACGAGCAGTACTTC | CASSYSRQGGYEQYF | TRBJ2-7 | 15 | TRBV6-5 | TRBD2 | NA
TGTGCCAGCAGTCCAAGTCCGGGACTAGCGGGACGCTACGAGCAGTACTTC | CASSPSPGLAGRYEQYF | TRBJ2-7 | 17 | TRBV28 | TRBD2 | NA
TGCGCCAGCAGCCCCGGTTTGGACAGGGTGACAAACATTCAGTACTTC | CASSPGLDRVTNIQYF | TRBJ2-4 | 16 | TRBV5-1 | TRBD1 | NA